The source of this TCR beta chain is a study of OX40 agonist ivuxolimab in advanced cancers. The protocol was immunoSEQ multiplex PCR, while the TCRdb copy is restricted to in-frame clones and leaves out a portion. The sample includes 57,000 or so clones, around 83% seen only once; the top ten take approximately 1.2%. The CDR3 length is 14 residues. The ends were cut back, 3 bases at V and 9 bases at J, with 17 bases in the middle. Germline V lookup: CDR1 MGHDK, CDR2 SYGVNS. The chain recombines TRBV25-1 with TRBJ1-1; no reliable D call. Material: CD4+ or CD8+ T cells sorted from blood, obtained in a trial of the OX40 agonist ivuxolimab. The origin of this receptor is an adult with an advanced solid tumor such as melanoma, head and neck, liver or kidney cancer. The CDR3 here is CASSDSFTRLKAFF. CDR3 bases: TGTGCCAGCAGTGATTCATTCACACGGCTGAAAGCTTTCTTT.